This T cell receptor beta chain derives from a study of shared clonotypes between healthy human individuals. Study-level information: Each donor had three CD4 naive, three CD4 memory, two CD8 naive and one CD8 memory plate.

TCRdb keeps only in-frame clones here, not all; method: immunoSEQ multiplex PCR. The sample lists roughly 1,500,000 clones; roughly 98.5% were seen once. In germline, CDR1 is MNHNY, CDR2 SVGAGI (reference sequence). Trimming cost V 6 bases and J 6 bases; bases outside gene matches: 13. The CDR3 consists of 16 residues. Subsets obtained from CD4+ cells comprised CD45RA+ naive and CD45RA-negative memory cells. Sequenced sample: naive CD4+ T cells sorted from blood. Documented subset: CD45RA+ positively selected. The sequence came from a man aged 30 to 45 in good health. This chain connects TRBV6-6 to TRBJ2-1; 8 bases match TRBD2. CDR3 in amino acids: CASSHGRGGGRNEQFF. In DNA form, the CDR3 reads TGTGCCAGCAGCCACGGGAGGGGCGGGGGGCGCAATGAGCAGTTCTTC.